These T cell receptor beta chains were read from a single sample in a study of CD8 T cells in ankylosing spondylitis. TCRdb fed the 5' RACE reads into MiXCR, producing one record per CDR3 protein. The repertoire holds over 700,000 distinct CDR3 sequences, with around 20% as singletons. Source material: blood, either unsorted or a sorted T cell fraction (not recorded which). The receptors were sampled from a male donor with ankylosing spondylitis. Both conserved end residues are part of each CDR3. The order of the fields is V gene, D gene, J gene, clone size, CDR3 protein, CDR3 DNA. The D gene is left open where the match is weak. Part of the rows lack a size; the others show once, few, many or a class for expanded clones.

TRBV20-1	TRBD2	TRBJ2-7	many	CSASPTSGSFGEQYF	TGCAGTGCTAGCCCAACTAGCGGGAGTTTCGGCGAGCAGTACTTC
TRBV7-9	.	TRBJ1-1	few	CASSWPRGPMNTEAFF	TGTGCCAGCAGCTGGCCAAGGGGACCGATGAACACTGAAGCTTTCTTT
TRBV27	.	TRBJ2-5	few	CASSPGQIETQYF	TGTGCCAGCTCGCCGGGCCAGATAGAGACCCAGTACTTC
TRBV7-3	.	TRBJ2-2	.	CASSKIGGANTGELFF	TGTGCCAGCAGCAAAATCGGGGGAGCGAACACCGGGGAGCTGTTTTTT
TRBV7-2	TRBD1	TRBJ1-5	few	CASSLGDRRDQPQHF	TGTGCCAGCAGCCTCGGGGACAGGCGGGATCAGCCCCAGCATTTT
TRBV6-2/TRBV6-3	.	TRBJ2-1	.	CASIPRWGNEQFF	TGTGCCAGCATCCCGAGGTGGGGTAATGAGCAGTTCTTC
TRBV28	TRBD2	TRBJ2-7	.	CASSPGGGIINEQYF	TGTGCCAGCAGTCCCGGGGGGGGAATAATAAACGAGCAGTACTTC
TRBV12-3/TRBV12-4	TRBD2	TRBJ2-3	.	CASSSTSGIGDTQYF	TGTGCCAGCAGTAGTACTAGCGGGATAGGGGATACGCAGTATTTT
TRBV29-1	TRBD1	TRBJ1-1	few	CSVHRGTEAFF	TGCAGCGTGCACAGGGGGACTGAAGCTTTCTTT
TRBV19	.	TRBJ1-6	.	CASSTGYRELSRSNSPLHF	TGTGCCAGTAGTACCGGATACAGGGAGTTGTCAAGGAGTAATTCACCCCTCCACTTT
TRBV12-3/TRBV12-4	.	TRBJ2-2	many	CASALGKGDIANTGELFF	TGTGCCAGCGCCCTAGGAAAGGGGGACATCGCGAACACCGGGGAGCTGTTTTTT
TRBV24-1	.	TRBJ2-5	.	CATSDLTGGTQYF	TGTGCCACCAGTGATTTGACGGGCGGAACCCAGTACTTC
TRBV11-2	TRBD1	TRBJ2-6	.	CASSLDRGQLSGANVLTF	TGTGCCAGCAGCTTAGATCGGGGACAGCTCTCTGGGGCCAACGTCCTGACTTTC
TRBV28	TRBD1	TRBJ2-7	.	CASSSGTENSYEQYF	TGTGCCAGCAGTTCGGGGACAGAGAACTCCTACGAGCAGTACTTC
TRBV4-1	.	TRBJ1-1	few	CASSQENRENTEAFF	TGCGCCAGCAGCCAAGAAAACAGAGAGAACACTGAAGCTTTCTTT
TRBV4-2	TRBD2	TRBJ2-7	.	CASSQEAGTTYEQYF	TGTGCCAGCAGCCAAGAGGCGGGGACTACTTACGAGCAGTACTTC
TRBV29-1	TRBD1	TRBJ2-1	few	CSVADRGRNNEQFF	TGCAGCGTCGCTGACAGGGGGCGTAACAATGAGCAGTTCTTC
TRBV4-2	TRBD2	TRBJ2-7	.	CASSPLGGGSYEQYF	TGTGCCAGCAGCCCACTCGGCGGGGGCTCCTACGAGCAGTACTTC
TRBV29-1	.	TRBJ1-1	.	CSATRLNTEAFF	TGCAGCGCGACACGTCTGAACACTGAAGCTTTCTTT
TRBV12-3/TRBV12-4	.	TRBJ1-4	few	CASSFRVSNEKLFF	TGTGCCAGCAGTTTCCGGGTCTCTAATGAAAAACTGTTTTTT
TRBV7-9	.	TRBJ1-1	.	CASSSPVEAFF	TGTGCCAGCAGCTCACCCGTTGAAGCTTTCTTT
TRBV11-2	TRBD2	TRBJ2-7	.	CASSWTSGGYSTYEQYF	TGTGCCAGCAGCTGGACTAGCGGGGGGTATTCCACTTACGAGCAGTACTTC
TRBV11-2	.	TRBJ1-2	.	CASSLDRDNYGYTF	TGTGCCAGCAGCTTAGACCGGGACAACTATGGCTACACCTTC
TRBV9	.	TRBJ2-1	few	CASSVGSGVGGPYNEQFF	TGTGCCAGCAGCGTAGGTTCTGGGGTGGGGGGCCCATACAATGAGCAGTTCTTC
TRBV29-1	.	TRBJ2-7	few	CSAMDSYEQYF	TGCAGCGCCATGGACAGCTACGAGCAGTACTTC
TRBV30	.	TRBJ2-3	few	CAWSVGDTDTQYF	TGTGCCTGGAGTGTAGGGGATACAGATACGCAGTATTTT
TRBV12-3/TRBV12-4	.	TRBJ2-3	few	CASSLVGGEDTQYF	TGTGCCAGCAGTTTAGTGGGTGGAGAAGATACGCAGTATTTT
TRBV6-5	.	TRBJ2-3	few	CASSYSGSTQYF	TGTGCCAGCAGTTACTCCGGGAGTACGCAGTATTTT
TRBV7-8	TRBD2	TRBJ2-3	.	CAGLERGTYLSTDTQYF	TGTGCGGGTCTTGAGCGGGGGACATATCTAAGCACAGATACGCAGTATTTT